The present entry profiles one T cell receptor beta chain with its context. This sample stems from a study of OX40 agonist ivuxolimab in advanced cancers. Measured with immunoSEQ multiplex PCR; TCRdb has only the in-frame clones, and not every one. Of some 70,000 clones in the sample, around 83% were seen once. Germline loops: CDR1 KGHSH, CDR2 LQKENI. This CDR3 is built from 15 residues. V was clipped by 3 bases and J by 4 bases, with 15 bases between them. The rearrangement links TRBV18 to TRBJ1-2, with a possible D match to TRBD1 (5 bases). This receptor was taken from an adult with an advanced solid tumor such as melanoma, head and neck, liver or kidney cancer. The starting material was CD4+ or CD8+ T cells sorted from blood, obtained in a trial of the OX40 agonist ivuxolimab. The CDR3 nucleotides read TGTGCCAGCTCACCTGCTGGAGGGGAAGGCTATGGCTACACCTTC. It is translated as CASSPAGGEGYGYTF.